Following are 24 T cell receptor beta chains from one sample sequenced in a study of PD-1 blockade in mismatch repair-deficient tumors. Generated by immunoSEQ multiplex PCR, the TCRdb table keeps only in-frame clones and is missing some. Altogether 40,000 or so clones are present, approximately 88% being singletons, with the ten largest covering roughly 0.98%. Material: PBMCs, obtained roughly 39 weeks after starting pembrolizumab. These receptor sequences come from an adult with mismatch repair-deficient cancer.

V is TRBV9 and J is TRBJ2-1, with 12 positions matching TRBD2. Unmatched junction bases numbered 3, after V lost 0 bases and J lost 8 bases. CDR1 is SGDLS, CDR2 YYNGEE, per germline. The CDR3 sequence is 15 residues long. The CDR3 loop is CASSVEGLAGHEQFF. As DNA, the CDR3 is TGTGCCAGCAGCGTAGAGGGACTAGCGGGCCATGAGCAGTTCTTC.

The chain combines TRBV28 with TRBJ1-5; possibly TRBD1 for D (6 bases). The germline gives CDR1 MDHEN, CDR2 SYDVKM. The length of the CDR3 is 17 residues. The germline V and J ends were trimmed by 4 bases and 3 bases, with 19 bases remaining between them. CDR3 DNA sequence: TGTGCCAGCAGTTCAATCCGGACAGAAGTTTACAATCAGCCCCAGCATTTT. It yields the protein CASSSIRTEVYNQPQHF.

The chain recombines TRBV2 with TRBJ1-5; TRBD1 aligns across 9 bases. The germline V gene encodes CDR1 SNHLY and CDR2 FYNNEI. Germline trimming cut 5 bases from V and 6 bases from J; bases unmatched to any gene: 11. This CDR3 is built from 16 residues. Here the CDR3 DNA reads TGTGCCAGCAGTACAAATACAGGGGGCTACGGTCAGCCCCAGCATTTT. This gives the protein CASSTNTGGYGQPQHF. The variable domain in full, with the rest retrieved from reference TRBV2 and TRBJ1-5, is EPEVTQTPSHQVTQMGQEVILRCVPISNHLYFYWYRQILGQKVEFLVSFYNNEISEKSEIFDDQFSVERPDGSNFTLKIRSTKLEDSAMYFCASSTNTGGYGQPQHFGDGTRLSIL.

The CDR3 sequence: CASTHSREGSSYNEQFF. CDR3 bases: TGTGCCAGCACCCACTCGCGGGAGGGAAGCTCCTACAATGAGCAGTTCTTC. The J gene is TRBJ2-1, the V gene TRBV9, with 9 positions matching TRBD2. The ends lost 6 bases at V and 0 bases at J; junction bases unmatched: 10. The germline V gene has CDR1 SGDLS and CDR2 YYNGEE. The CDR3 runs 17 residues.

The chain has TRBV6-1 and TRBJ2-1, with 7 bases that match TRBD1. Unmatched junction bases numbered 8, after V lost 5 bases and J lost 7 bases. This CDR3 spans 14 amino acids. The germline V gene encodes CDR1 MNHNS and CDR2 SASEGT. CDR3 nucleotide sequence: TGTGCCAGCAGTAAGAGACAGGGTGAAAATGAGCAGTTCTTC. Residues: CASSKRQGENEQFF.

The chain has TRBV5-1 and TRBJ2-1; 7 bases agree with TRBD1. The CDR3 covers 18 residues. The V gene end was trimmed by 3 bases and the J gene end by 0 bases; junction bases not matched to a gene: 12. The V gene's germline CDR1 is SGHRS and CDR2 YFSETQ. The CDR3 nucleotides read TGCGCCAGCAGCTCCCGGGACAGAAGTCCCAGCTCCTACAATGAGCAGTTCTTC. It codes for CASSSRDRSPSSYNEQFF.

This rearrangement joins TRBV28 to TRBJ1-2, with a tentative D call TRBD1 (6 bases). This CDR3 is 12 amino acids long. The ends were cut back, 8 bases at V and 3 bases at J, with 10 bases in the middle. Germline assignment: CDR1 MDHEN and CDR2 SYDVKM. The CDR3 DNA follows: TGTGCCAGCCTCAGGGGCGACTATGGCTACACCTTC. Encoded protein: CASLRGDYGYTF.

In DNA, the CDR3 is TGTGCCAGCAGTGAAGCTCGGGTTGAGCAGTACTTC. It encodes CASSEARVEQYF. The V gene is TRBV6-1, the J gene TRBJ2-7; no definite D call. The CDR3 consists of 12 residues. V was shortened by 0 bases and J by 7 bases, with 7 bases between the two germline ends. Germline CDR1 and CDR2: MNHNS and SASEGT.

The rearrangement uses TRBV7-6 and TRBJ1-1; D unclear. Germline CDR1 SGHVS, CDR2 FNYEAQ. Trimming pared 8 bases from V and 0 bases from J, leaving 10 bases between. The CDR3 extends over 13 amino acids. The CDR3 nucleotides are TGTGCCAGCCTAAAGAGGTTGAACACTGAAGCTTTCTTT. Translating gives CASLKRLNTEAFF.

The chain employs TRBV21-1 and TRBJ1-2; the DNA was not used to check the table's D call, TRBD1. TRBV21-1 is a known pseudogene. The CDR3 contains 16 residues. The CDR3 is CASSIYRAPLNYGYTF. In DNA form, the CDR3 reads TGTGCCAGCAGCATCTACAGGGCCCCGCTTAACTATGGCTACACCTTC.

V usage is TRBV28 and J usage is TRBJ2-5, with D tentatively TRBD2 (6 bases). Germline V gene data show CDR1 as MDHEN and CDR2 as SYDVKM. The CDR3 has 17 amino acids. V was shortened by 5 bases and J by 1 base, with 20 bases between the two germline ends. The CDR3 reads CASSPIGTAGSQETQYF. The CDR3, as DNA: TGTGCCAGCAGTCCAATTGGGACTGCGGGATCCCAAGAGACCCAGTACTTC. Full variable domain (rest looked up from reference TRBV28 and TRBJ2-5): DVKVTQSSRYLVKRTGEKVFLECVQDMDHENMFWYRQDPGLGLRLIYFSYDVKMKEKGDIPEGYSVSREKKERFSLILESASTNQTSMYLCASSPIGTAGSQETQYFGPGTRLLVL.

This chain joins TRBV15 and TRBJ1-4; D may be TRBD1 (6 bases). The CDR3 runs 14 residues. Germline CDR1 reads LNHNV; CDR2 reads YYDKDF (reference sequence). V lost 0 bases to trimming and J lost 8 bases, with 10 bases between them. The CDR3 loop reads CATSRDRGEEKLFF. CDR3 nucleotide sequence: TGTGCCACCAGCAGAGACAGGGGTGAGGAAAAACTGTTTTTT. The full variable domain, completed using reference TRBV15 and TRBJ1-4, is DAMVIQNPRYQVTQFGKPVTLSCSQTLNHNVMYWYQQKSSQAPKLLFHYYDKDFNNEADTPDNFQSRRPNTSFCFLDIRSPGLGDTAMYLCATSRDRGEEKLFFGSGTQLSVL.

This chain joins TRBV28 and TRBJ2-1; D remains ambiguous. Looked up from germline, CDR1 is MDHEN and CDR2 is SYDVKM. V was pared by 1 base and J by 3 bases, with 7 bases between. This CDR3 has 14 residues. The CDR3 bases are TGTGCCAGCAGTTTATCTCCTAGCTACAATGAGCAGTTCTTC. This sequence encodes CASSLSPSYNEQFF.

This sequence joins TRBV2 and TRBJ2-1, with 11 bases that match TRBD2. CDR3 length: 15 amino acids. Germline V gene data show CDR1 as SNHLY and CDR2 as FYNNEI. With V trimmed by 7 bases and J by 4 bases, 6 bases remained unmatched. The DNA of the CDR3 is TGTGCCAGCACCGGGACTAGCGGATTTTACAATGAGCAGTTCTTC. The encoded protein is CASTGTSGFYNEQFF.

V usage is TRBV11-3 and J usage is TRBJ2-1; tentative D call: TRBD2 (6 bases). The CDR3 runs to 14 residues. Trimming removed 2 bases from V and 8 bases from J, with 13 bases in between. Germline V CDR1 and CDR2: SGHNT, YENEEA. The CDR3 coding sequence is TGTGCCAGCAGCTTAACGGGAGTGGGGGATGAGCAGTTCTTC. It specifies CASSLTGVGDEQFF.

Note on this clone: At one boundary the junction diverges from the germline segment, which might be a read error. V and J are TRBV28 and TRBJ2-6; D possibly corresponds to TRBD1 (5 bases). Per germline, CDR1 MDHEN and CDR2 SYDVKM. The CDR3 totals 17 residues. CDR3 in DNA: TGTGCCAGCAAAGGTCACGCAGTTTCCTCTGGGGCCACCGTCCTGACTTTC. Translation gives CASKGHAVSSGATVLTF.

The chain combines TRBV2 with TRBJ1-4; TRBD1 matches 9 bases. This CDR3 has 15 residues. The V segment lost 4 bases and the J segment 3 bases; nucleotides outside the gene matches: 3. CDR1 SNHLY and CDR2 FYNNEI come from the germline V gene. CDR3 in DNA: TGTGCCAGCAGTGGGACAGGGGTACCTAATGAAAAACTGTTTTTT. Translated: CASSGTGVPNEKLFF.

The V call is TRBV27, the J call TRBJ1-6, with 7 bases identical to TRBD1. This CDR3 comprises 16 residues. CDR1 is MNHEY, CDR2 SMNVEV, per germline (reference sequence). V lost 6 bases, J lost 7 bases, and 12 bases stayed unmatched. CDR3 amino acids: CASRRNPGQLNSPLHF. The CDR3 coding sequence is TGTGCCAGCAGGAGAAACCCGGGACAGCTAAATTCACCCCTCCACTTT.

The chain uses TRBV6-1 and TRBJ1-1, with TRBD1 identical over 7 bases. J was trimmed by 1 base and V by 8 bases; bases with no gene match: 7. Germline V lookup: CDR1 MNHNS, CDR2 SASEGT. The CDR3 totals 14 residues. CDR3 protein: CASLWTGGNTEAFF. CDR3 in DNA: TGTGCCAGCCTTTGGACAGGAGGGAACACTGAAGCTTTCTTT.

V usage is TRBV4-2 and J usage is TRBJ2-1, with 10 bases aligning to TRBD2. Germline loops: CDR1 LGHNA, CDR2 YNFKEQ. V shed 0 bases and J 4 bases; nucleotides not matched to a gene: 6. This CDR3 has 17 amino acids. CDR3 bases: TGTGCCAGCAGCCAAGAGTCGGCTAGCGGGAGATACAATGAGCAGTTCTTC. Residues: CASSQESASGRYNEQFF.

The chain is built from TRBV7-3 and TRBJ2-3; possibly TRBD2 for D (7 bases). Germline V gene sequence: CDR1 SGHTA, CDR2 FQGTGA. V was trimmed by 5 bases and J by 7 bases, leaving 19 bases between them. The CDR3 consists of 15 residues. In DNA, the CDR3 is TGTGCCAGCAGCCCCCGCGGGGGCGGCCTAAATACGCAGTATTTT. It yields the protein CASSPRGGGLNTQYF.

This chain joins TRBV11-3 and TRBJ2-5, with 7 bases identical to TRBD1. This CDR3 spans 14 amino acids. Germline V gene sequence: CDR1 SGHNT, CDR2 YENEEA. Trimming took 6 bases from V and 6 from J; bases not matched to a gene: 10. The CDR3 protein is CASSSRQGPKTQYF. CDR3 DNA sequence: TGTGCCAGCAGTTCTAGACAGGGTCCAAAGACCCAGTACTTC. Combining the CDR3 with reference TRBV11-3 and TRBJ2-5 gives the whole variable domain EAGVVQSPRYKIIEKKQPVAFWCNPISGHNTLYWYLQNLGQGPELLIRYENEEAVDDSQLPKDRFSAERLKGVDSTLKIQPAELGDSAVYLCASSSRQGPKTQYFGPGTRLLVL.

The V call is TRBV19, the J call TRBJ1-2, with 9 bases matching TRBD1. After removal of 3 bases from V and 0 bases from J, the junction contained 5 bases not matched to a gene. Germline V CDR1 and CDR2: LNHDA, SQIVND (reference sequence). This CDR3 is 16 amino acids long. The CDR3 sequence is CASSIGTGLANYGYTF. CDR3 DNA sequence: TGTGCCAGTAGTATTGGGACAGGGTTAGCTAACTATGGCTACACCTTC.

The chain carries TRBV28 and TRBJ1-6; TRBD1 agrees at 11 bases. The CDR3 is made up of 15 amino acids. Per the germline V gene, CDR1 is MDHEN and CDR2 is SYDVKM. V was pared by 4 bases and J by 8 bases, with 4 bases of the junction left unmatched. The CDR3 reads CASSSPGQGDSPLHF. In DNA, the CDR3 is TGTGCCAGCAGTTCCCCGGGACAGGGGGATTCACCCCTCCACTTT.